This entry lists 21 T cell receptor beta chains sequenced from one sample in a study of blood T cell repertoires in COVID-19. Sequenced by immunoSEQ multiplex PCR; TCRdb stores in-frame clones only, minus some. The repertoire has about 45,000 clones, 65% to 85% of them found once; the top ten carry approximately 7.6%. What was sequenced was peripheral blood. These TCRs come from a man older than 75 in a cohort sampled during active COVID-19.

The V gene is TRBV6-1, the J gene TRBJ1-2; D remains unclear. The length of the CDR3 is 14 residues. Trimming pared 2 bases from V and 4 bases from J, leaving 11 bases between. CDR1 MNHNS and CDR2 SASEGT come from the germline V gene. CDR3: CASSEREQRYGYTF. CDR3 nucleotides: TGTGCCAGCAGTGAACGGGAACAGCGCTATGGCTACACCTTC.

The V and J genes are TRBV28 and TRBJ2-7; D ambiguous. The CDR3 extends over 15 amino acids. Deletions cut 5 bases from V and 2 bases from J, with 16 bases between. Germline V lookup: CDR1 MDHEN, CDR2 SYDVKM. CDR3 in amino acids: CASSLSWAPTYEQYF. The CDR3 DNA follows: TGTGCCAGCAGTCTATCGTGGGCTCCGACCTACGAGCAGTACTTC.

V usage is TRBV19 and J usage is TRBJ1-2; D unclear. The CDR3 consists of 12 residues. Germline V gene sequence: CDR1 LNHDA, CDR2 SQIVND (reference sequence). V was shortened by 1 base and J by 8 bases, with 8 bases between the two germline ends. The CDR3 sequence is CASSIGEAGYTF. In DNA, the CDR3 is TGTGCCAGTAGTATAGGGGAGGCCGGCTACACCTTC.

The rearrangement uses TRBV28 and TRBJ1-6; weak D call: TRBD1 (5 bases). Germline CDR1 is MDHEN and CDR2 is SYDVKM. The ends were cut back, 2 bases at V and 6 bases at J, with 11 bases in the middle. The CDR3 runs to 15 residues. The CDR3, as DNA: TGTGCCAGCAGTTTAGGGGGGAGGAGTAATTCACCCCTCCACTTT. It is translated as CASSLGGRSNSPLHF.

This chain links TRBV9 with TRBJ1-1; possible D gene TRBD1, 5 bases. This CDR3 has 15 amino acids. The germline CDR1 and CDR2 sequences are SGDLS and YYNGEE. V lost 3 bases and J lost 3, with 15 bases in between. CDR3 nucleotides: TGTGCCAGCAGCGCCCACATTCAGGGTGACACTGAAGCTTTCTTT. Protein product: CASSAHIQGDTEAFF.

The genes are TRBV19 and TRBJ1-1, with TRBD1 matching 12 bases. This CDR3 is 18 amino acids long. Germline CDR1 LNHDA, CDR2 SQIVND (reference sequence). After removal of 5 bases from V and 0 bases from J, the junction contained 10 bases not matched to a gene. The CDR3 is CASSPRDRGRRLNTEAFF. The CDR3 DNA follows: TGTGCCAGTAGTCCCCGGGACAGGGGGCGCCGGTTGAACACTGAAGCTTTCTTT.

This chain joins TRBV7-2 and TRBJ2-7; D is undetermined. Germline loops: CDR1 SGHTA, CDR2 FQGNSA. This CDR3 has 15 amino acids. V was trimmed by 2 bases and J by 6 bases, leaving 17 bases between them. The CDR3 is CASSLSPGSSAEQYF. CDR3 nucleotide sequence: TGTGCCAGCAGCTTAAGCCCCGGGTCCTCCGCCGAGCAGTACTTC.

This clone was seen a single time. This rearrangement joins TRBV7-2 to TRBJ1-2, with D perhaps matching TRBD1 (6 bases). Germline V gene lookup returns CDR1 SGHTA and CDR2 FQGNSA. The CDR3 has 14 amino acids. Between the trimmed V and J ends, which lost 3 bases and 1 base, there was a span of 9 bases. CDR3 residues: CASSLTGVNYGYTF. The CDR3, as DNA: TGTGCCAGCAGCTTGACAGGAGTTAACTATGGCTACACCTTC.

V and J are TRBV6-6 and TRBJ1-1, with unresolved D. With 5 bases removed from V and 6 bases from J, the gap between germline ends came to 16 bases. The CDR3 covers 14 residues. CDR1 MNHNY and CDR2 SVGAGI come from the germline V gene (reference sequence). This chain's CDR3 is CASSTPLSGSEAFF. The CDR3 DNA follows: TGTGCCAGCAGTACCCCCCTGAGCGGGTCTGAAGCTTTCTTT.

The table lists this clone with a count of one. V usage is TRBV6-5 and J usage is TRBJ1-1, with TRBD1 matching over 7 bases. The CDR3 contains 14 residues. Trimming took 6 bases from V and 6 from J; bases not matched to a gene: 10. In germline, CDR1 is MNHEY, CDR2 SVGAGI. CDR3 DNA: TGTGCCAGCAGAGCTATTACAGGGGACCCTGAAGCTTTCTTT. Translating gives CASRAITGDPEAFF.

The CDR3 DNA reads TGTGCCACCAGCAGTGACAGGAACACTGAAGCTTTCTTT. It is translated as CATSSDRNTEAFF. The chain links TRBV15 to TRBJ1-1; possibly TRBD1 for D (5 bases). The ends were cut back, 3 bases at V and 1 base at J, with 6 bases in the middle. Germline loops: CDR1 LNHNV, CDR2 YYDKDF (reference sequence). This CDR3 region has 13 residues. The full variable domain, in which reference TRBV15 and TRBJ1-1 provide the parts outside the CDR3, is DAMVIQNPRYQVTQFGKPVTLSCSQTLNHNVMYWYQQKSSQAPKLLFHYYDKDFNNEADTPDNFQSRRPNTSFCFLDIRSPGLGDTAMYLCATSSDRNTEAFFGQGTRLTVV.

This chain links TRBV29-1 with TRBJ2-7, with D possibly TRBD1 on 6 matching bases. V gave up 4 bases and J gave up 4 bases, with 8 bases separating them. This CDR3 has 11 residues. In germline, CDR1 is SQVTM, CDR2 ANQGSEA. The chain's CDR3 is CSVVQGYEQYF. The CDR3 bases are TGCAGCGTTGTACAGGGTTACGAGCAGTACTTC.

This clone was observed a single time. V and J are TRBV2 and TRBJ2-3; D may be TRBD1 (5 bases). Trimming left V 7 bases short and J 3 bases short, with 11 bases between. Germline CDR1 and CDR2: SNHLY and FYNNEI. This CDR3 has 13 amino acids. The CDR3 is CASKLDNTDTQYF. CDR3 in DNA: TGTGCCAGCAAACTGGACAATACAGATACGCAGTATTTT.

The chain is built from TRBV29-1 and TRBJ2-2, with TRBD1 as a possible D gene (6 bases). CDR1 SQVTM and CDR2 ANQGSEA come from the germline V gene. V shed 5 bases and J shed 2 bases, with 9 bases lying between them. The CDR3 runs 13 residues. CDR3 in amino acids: CSVRDTNTGELFF. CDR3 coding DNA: TGCAGCGTTCGGGACACAAACACCGGGGAGCTGTTTTTT.

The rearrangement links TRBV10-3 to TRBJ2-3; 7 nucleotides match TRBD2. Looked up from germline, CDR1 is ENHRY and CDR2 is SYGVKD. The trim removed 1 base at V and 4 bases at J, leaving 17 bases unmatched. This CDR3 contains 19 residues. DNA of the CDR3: TGTGCCATCAGTGAGTGGATGGTGAACGGGGGGTATGAGGCAGATACGCAGTATTTT. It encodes CAISEWMVNGGYEADTQYF.

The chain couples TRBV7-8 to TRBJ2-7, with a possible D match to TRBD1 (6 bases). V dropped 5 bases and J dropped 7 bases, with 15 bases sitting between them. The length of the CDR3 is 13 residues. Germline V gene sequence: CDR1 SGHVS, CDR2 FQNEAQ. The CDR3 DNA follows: TGTGCCAGCAGCAATCAGGGGTTTCAAGAGCAGTACTTC. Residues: CASSNQGFQEQYF.

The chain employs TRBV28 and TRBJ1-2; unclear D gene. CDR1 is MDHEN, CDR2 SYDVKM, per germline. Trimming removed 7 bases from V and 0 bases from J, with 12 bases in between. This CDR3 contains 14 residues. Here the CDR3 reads CASTHPTANYGYTF. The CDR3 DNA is TGTGCCAGCACCCACCCCACGGCTAACTATGGCTACACCTTC.

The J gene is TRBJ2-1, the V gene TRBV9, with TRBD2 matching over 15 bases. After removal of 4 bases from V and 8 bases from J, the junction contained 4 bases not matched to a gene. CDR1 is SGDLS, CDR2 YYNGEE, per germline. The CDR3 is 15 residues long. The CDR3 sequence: CASSSRTSGRDEQFF. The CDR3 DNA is TGTGCCAGCAGCTCCAGGACTAGCGGGAGGGATGAGCAGTTCTTC.

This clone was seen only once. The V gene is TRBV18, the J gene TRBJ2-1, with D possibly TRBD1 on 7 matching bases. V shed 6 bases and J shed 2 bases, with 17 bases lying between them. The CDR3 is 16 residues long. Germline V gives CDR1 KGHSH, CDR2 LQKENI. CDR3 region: CASSRLGGMAYNEQFF. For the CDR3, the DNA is TGTGCCAGCTCGCGACTAGGGGGCATGGCCTACAATGAGCAGTTCTTC.

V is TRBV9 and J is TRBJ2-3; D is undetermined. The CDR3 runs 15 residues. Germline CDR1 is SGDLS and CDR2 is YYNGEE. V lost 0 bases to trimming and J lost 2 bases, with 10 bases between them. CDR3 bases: TGTGCCAGCAGCGTAGGGCCAGCGCTCACAGATACGCAGTATTTT. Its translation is CASSVGPALTDTQYF.

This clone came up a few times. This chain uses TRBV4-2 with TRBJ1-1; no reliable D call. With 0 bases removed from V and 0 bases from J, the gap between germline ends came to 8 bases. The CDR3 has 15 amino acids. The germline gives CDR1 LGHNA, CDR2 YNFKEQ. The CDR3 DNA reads TGTGCCAGCAGCCAAGAGGCACTACTGAACACTGAAGCTTTCTTT. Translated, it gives CASSQEALLNTEAFF.